The rows below give T cell receptor beta chains drawn from one sample of a study of T cells expressing NK-cell markers. TCRdb reprocessed the 5' RACE reads and reports one entry per CDR3 protein, with no DNA. Its table records more than 120,000 distinct CDR3 sequences. The sample was blood T cells: a sorted CD56 or NKG2C T cell subset, CD4+ or CD8+ T cells, or bulk PBMC T cells (not recorded which). The receptors shown here come from a man aged 18 to 30 in good health. Both conserved end residues are part of each CDR3. Each record gives: J gene, V gene, CDR3 protein.

j_call: TRBJ2-7
v_call: TRBV28
cdr3_aa: CASSGNSYEQYF

j_call: TRBJ2-2
v_call: TRBV12-3/TRBV12-4
cdr3_aa: CASSSGTDVGELFF

j_call: TRBJ2-1
v_call: TRBV6-6
cdr3_aa: CASMGVNEQFF

j_call: TRBJ1-5
v_call: TRBV7-8
cdr3_aa: CASSLAHRQENGNQPQHF

j_call: TRBJ2-5
v_call: TRBV7-9
cdr3_aa: CAGQRGLEETQYF

j_call: TRBJ1-4
v_call: TRBV5-5
cdr3_aa: CASSLFPGDRGEFEKLFF

j_call: TRBJ2-3
v_call: TRBV29-1
cdr3_aa: CSVDGGSVADTQYF

j_call: TRBJ2-2
v_call: TRBV5-6
cdr3_aa: CASSLNSGQGLTGELFF

j_call: TRBJ1-4
v_call: TRBV18
cdr3_aa: CASSPQGSLSEKLFF

j_call: TRBJ2-2
v_call: TRBV20-1
cdr3_aa: CSARDGQAGGNTGELFF

j_call: TRBJ1-2
v_call: TRBV14
cdr3_aa: CASSQALLEGYTF

j_call: TRBJ2-3
v_call: TRBV12-3/TRBV12-4
cdr3_aa: CASSFSLKGDTQYF

j_call: TRBJ2-1
v_call: TRBV5-1
cdr3_aa: CASSLGLAGETVHEQFF

j_call: TRBJ2-1
v_call: TRBV3-1
cdr3_aa: CASSPGLAINEQFF

j_call: TRBJ1-2
v_call: TRBV25-1
cdr3_aa: CASSGGGYGYTF

j_call: TRBJ2-3
v_call: TRBV12-3/TRBV12-4
cdr3_aa: CASSPYRVVGTGFTDTQYF

j_call: TRBJ2-1
v_call: TRBV19
cdr3_aa: CASSLNRDSRLIGNEQFF

j_call: TRBJ2-2
v_call: TRBV27
cdr3_aa: CASTTDRVNTGELFF

j_call: TRBJ2-2
v_call: TRBV30
cdr3_aa: CAWSPGLDNTGELFF

j_call: TRBJ2-2
v_call: TRBV23-1
cdr3_aa: CASSQSKGRAGELFF

j_call: TRBJ2-1
v_call: TRBV2
cdr3_aa: CASSEMPAGADNNEQFF

j_call: TRBJ2-7
v_call: TRBV7-9
cdr3_aa: CASSSTGIKSSLQYF

j_call: TRBJ1-6
v_call: TRBV28
cdr3_aa: CASSLIRPLNSPLHF

j_call: TRBJ1-1
v_call: TRBV7-9
cdr3_aa: CASSDLAGEAFF

j_call: TRBJ2-1
v_call: TRBV7-6
cdr3_aa: CASSHELASYNEQFF

j_call: TRBJ2-1
v_call: TRBV12-3/TRBV12-4
cdr3_aa: CASSWGTGSYNEQFF

j_call: TRBJ2-1
v_call: TRBV7-9
cdr3_aa: CASSSTGTSGGNEQFF

j_call: TRBJ1-1
v_call: TRBV4-3
cdr3_aa: CASSHPPGQGNTEAFF

j_call: TRBJ1-1
v_call: TRBV7-9
cdr3_aa: CASSLDRGAVTEAFF

j_call: TRBJ2-1
v_call: TRBV12-3/TRBV12-4
cdr3_aa: CASSFGAGTEQFF

j_call: TRBJ2-6
v_call: TRBV12-3/TRBV12-4
cdr3_aa: CASRGVSGANVLTF

j_call: TRBJ2-1
v_call: TRBV12-3/TRBV12-4
cdr3_aa: CASSSGGIYNEQFF

j_call: TRBJ1-6
v_call: TRBV6-1
cdr3_aa: CASSPDRNNSPLHF

j_call: TRBJ2-3
v_call: TRBV7-8
cdr3_aa: CASSPHMGEEDTQYF

j_call: TRBJ2-5
v_call: TRBV5-4
cdr3_aa: CASSFQWTGAQETQYF

j_call: TRBJ2-7
v_call: TRBV5-1
cdr3_aa: CASSLSTGLGYEQYF

j_call: TRBJ2-1
v_call: TRBV11-2
cdr3_aa: CASSLDIGLADYNEQFF

j_call: TRBJ2-2
v_call: TRBV12-3/TRBV12-4
cdr3_aa: CASSTAINTGELFF

j_call: TRBJ2-4
v_call: TRBV7-8
cdr3_aa: CASSPLGDIQYF

j_call: TRBJ2-7
v_call: TRBV5-1
cdr3_aa: CASSLYGRVDEQYF

j_call: TRBJ2-7
v_call: TRBV9
cdr3_aa: CASSASGASNEQYF

j_call: TRBJ2-5
v_call: TRBV30
cdr3_aa: CAWTLTGIQETQYF

j_call: TRBJ2-3
v_call: TRBV6-5
cdr3_aa: CASSYSILAGGHDTQYF

j_call: TRBJ2-7
v_call: TRBV15
cdr3_aa: CATSRDAGLSYEQYF

j_call: TRBJ1-2
v_call: TRBV4-3
cdr3_aa: CASSQDLGTGYGYTF

j_call: TRBJ2-1
v_call: TRBV28
cdr3_aa: CASSLKLAGGPDNEQFF

j_call: TRBJ2-3
v_call: TRBV6-5
cdr3_aa: CASSYGLAGVSDTQYF

j_call: TRBJ2-3
v_call: TRBV14
cdr3_aa: CASSQWNVDTDTQYF

j_call: TRBJ2-3
v_call: TRBV4-2
cdr3_aa: CASSQAPPSTDTQYF